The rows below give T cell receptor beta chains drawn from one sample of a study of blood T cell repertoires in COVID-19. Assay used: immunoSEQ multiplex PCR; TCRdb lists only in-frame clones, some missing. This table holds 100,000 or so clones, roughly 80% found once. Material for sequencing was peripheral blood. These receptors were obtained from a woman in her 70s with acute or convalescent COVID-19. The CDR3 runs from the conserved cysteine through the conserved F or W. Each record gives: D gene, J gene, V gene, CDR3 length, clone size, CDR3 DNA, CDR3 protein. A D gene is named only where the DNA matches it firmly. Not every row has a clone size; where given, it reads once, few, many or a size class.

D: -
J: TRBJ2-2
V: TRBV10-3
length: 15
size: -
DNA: TGTGCCATCAGCACCGCACTCGCGAGGGGGGGGGAGCTGTTTTTT
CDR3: CAISTALARGGELFF

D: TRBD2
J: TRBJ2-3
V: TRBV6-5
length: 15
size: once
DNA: TGTGCCAGCAGCCGTAGCGGGGGGGCCGTAGATACGCAGTATTTT
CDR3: CASSRSGGAVDTQYF

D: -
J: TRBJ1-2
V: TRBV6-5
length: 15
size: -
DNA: TGTGCCAGCAGTTACCGAACGACAGGTCCATATGGCTACACCTTC
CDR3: CASSYRTTGPYGYTF

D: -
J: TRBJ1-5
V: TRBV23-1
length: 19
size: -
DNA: TGCGCCAGCAGTCAATCGACCAGGGTTCCCCCTTATAGCAATCAGCCCCAGCATTTT
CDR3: CASSQSTRVPPYSNQPQHF

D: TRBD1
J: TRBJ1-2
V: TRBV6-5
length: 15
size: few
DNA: TGTGCCAGCAGCTCCATAACAGGGGGCGTCTATGGCTACACCTTC
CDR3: CASSSITGGVYGYTF

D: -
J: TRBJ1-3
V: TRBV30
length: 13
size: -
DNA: TGTGCCTGGAGTGTAGGGGCCTCGGACACCATATATTTT
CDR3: CAWSVGASDTIYF

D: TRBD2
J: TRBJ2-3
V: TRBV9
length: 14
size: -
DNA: TGTGCCAGCAGCGTGCCGGGGGGAGGAGATACGCAGTATTTT
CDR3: CASSVPGGGDTQYF

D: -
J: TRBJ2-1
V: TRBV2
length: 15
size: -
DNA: TGTGCCAGCATGACGGGCAGGGCCTCCTACAATGAGCAGTTCTTC
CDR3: CASMTGRASYNEQFF

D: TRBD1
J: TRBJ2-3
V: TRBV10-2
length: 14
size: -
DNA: TGCGCCAGCAGTGTAGGCAGGGGGCCGGATACGCAGTATTTT
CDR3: CASSVGRGPDTQYF

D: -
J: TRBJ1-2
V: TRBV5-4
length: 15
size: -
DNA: TGTGCCAGCAGCTTGGATCCAGGACTAAACTATGGCTACACCTTC
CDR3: CASSLDPGLNYGYTF

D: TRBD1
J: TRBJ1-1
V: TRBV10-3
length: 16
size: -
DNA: TGTGCCATCAGTAACCGGGACAGAAGCCCGAACACTGAAGCTTTCTTT
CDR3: CAISNRDRSPNTEAFF

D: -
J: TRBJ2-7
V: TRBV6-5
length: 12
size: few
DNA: TGTGCCAGCTCCCAGGGGGGCTACGAGCAGTACTTC
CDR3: CASSQGGYEQYF

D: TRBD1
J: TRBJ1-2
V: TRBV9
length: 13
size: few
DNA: TGTGCCAGCAGCGTAGGGACAGGGGGCGGCTACACCTTC
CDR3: CASSVGTGGGYTF

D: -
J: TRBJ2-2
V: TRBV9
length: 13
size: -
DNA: TGTGCCAGCAGCGTCGGGGATAGCGGGGAGCTGTTTTTT
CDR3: CASSVGDSGELFF

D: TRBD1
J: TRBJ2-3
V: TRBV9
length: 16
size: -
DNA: TGTGCCAGCAGCGCCCCGACAGGGGGCAGCACAGATACGCAGTATTTT
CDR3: CASSAPTGGSTDTQYF

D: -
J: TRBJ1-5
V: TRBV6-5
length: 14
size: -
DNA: TGTGCCAGCACCCTATTGGGGGGAGAGCGGCCCCAGCATTTT
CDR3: CASTLLGGERPQHF

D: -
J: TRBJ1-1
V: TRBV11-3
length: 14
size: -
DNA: TGTGCCAGCAGAGCGGGGTCTGGGGACACTGAAGCTTTCTTT
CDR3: CASRAGSGDTEAFF

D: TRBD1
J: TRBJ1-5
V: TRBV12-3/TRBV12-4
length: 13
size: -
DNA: TGTGCCAGTGGTACAGGGGCGCGTCAGCCCCAGCATTTT
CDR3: CASGTGARQPQHF

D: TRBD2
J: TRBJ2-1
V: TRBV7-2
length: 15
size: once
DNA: TGTGCCAGCAGCTTAGTGAGCGGGGGGGCGAATGAGCAGTTCTTC
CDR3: CASSLVSGGANEQFF

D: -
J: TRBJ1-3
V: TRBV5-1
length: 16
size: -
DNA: TGCGCCAGCAGCTTGGAATTAGGGAGCTCTGGAAACACCATATATTTT
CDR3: CASSLELGSSGNTIYF

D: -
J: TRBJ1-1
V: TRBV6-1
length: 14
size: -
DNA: TGTGCCAGCAGTGAATCACTAGCCACCGTTGAAGCTTTCTTT
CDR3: CASSESLATVEAFF

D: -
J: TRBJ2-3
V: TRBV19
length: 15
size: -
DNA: TGTGCCAGTAGTCGTCGGGGGGCAGTGGCAGATACGCAGTATTTT
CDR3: CASSRRGAVADTQYF

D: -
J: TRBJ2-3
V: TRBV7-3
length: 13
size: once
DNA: TGTGCCAGCAGCTTTGGAGTGACAGATACGCAGTATTTT
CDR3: CASSFGVTDTQYF

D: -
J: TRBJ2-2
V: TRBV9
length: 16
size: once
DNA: TGTGCCAGCAGCGTAGGCAGTGAAGGGAGCACCGGGGAGCTGTTTTTT
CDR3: CASSVGSEGSTGELFF

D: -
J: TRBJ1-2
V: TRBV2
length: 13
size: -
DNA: TGTGCCAGCAGTGATGAGGTGTACTATGGCTACACCTTC
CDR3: CASSDEVYYGYTF

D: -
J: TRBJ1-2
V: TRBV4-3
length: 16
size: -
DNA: TGCGCCAGCAGCCAAGATCTAAGGAGGGAGTCCTATGGCTACACCTTC
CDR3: CASSQDLRRESYGYTF

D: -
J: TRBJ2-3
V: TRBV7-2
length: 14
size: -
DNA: TGTGCCAGCAGCTTAGCCGGGGGCACAGATACGCAGTATTTT
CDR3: CASSLAGGTDTQYF

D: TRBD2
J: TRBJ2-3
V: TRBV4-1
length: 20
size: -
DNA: TGCGCCAGCAGCCCATCAATACTAGCGGGGGGGCATAGTATTGCAGATACGCAGTATTTT
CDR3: CASSPSILAGGHSIADTQYF

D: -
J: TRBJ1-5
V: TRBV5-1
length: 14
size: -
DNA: TGCGCCAGCAGCCCCACCGCAGGCAATCAGCCCCAGCATTTT
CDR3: CASSPTAGNQPQHF

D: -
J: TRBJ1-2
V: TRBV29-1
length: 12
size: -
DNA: TGCAGCGTTGGCCCAGAAAACTATGGCTACACCTTC
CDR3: CSVGPENYGYTF

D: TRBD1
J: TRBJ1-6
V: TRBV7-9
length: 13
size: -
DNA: TGTGCCAGCAGCTCACAGGGGAATTCACCCCTCCACTTT
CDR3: CASSSQGNSPLHF

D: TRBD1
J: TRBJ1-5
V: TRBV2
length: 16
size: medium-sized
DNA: TGTGCCAGCAGTGAACAAGGGGGCAGGAGCAATCAGCCCCAGCATTTT
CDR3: CASSEQGGRSNQPQHF

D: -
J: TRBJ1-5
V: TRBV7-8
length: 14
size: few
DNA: TGTGCCAGCAGCTTTGCGGGCGGCAATCAGCCCCAGCATTTT
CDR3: CASSFAGGNQPQHF

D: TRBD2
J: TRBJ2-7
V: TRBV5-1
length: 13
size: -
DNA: TGCGCCAGCAAGGGAGGGTATTATTACGAGCAGTACTTC
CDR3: CASKGGYYYEQYF

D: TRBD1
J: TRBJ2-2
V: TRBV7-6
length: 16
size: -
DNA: TGTGCCAGCAGCCTCTGGACAGGGGCCGGGACCGGGGAGCTGTTTTTT
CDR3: CASSLWTGAGTGELFF